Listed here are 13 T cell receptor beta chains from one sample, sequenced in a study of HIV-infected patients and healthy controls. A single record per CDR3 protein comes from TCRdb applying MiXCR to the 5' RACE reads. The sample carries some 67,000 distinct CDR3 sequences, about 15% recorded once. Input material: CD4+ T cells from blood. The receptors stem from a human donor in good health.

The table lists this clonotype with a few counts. The CDR3 sequence is CATSRAVNEQFF. The CDR3 DNA reads TGTGCCACCAGCAGAGCGGTTAATGAGCAGTTCTTC. This chain uses TRBV15 with TRBJ2-1; D is undetermined. The CDR3 covers 12 residues. V was pared by 1 base and J by 7 bases, with 5 bases between. Germline lookup yields CDR1 LNHNV and CDR2 YYDKDF (reference sequence).

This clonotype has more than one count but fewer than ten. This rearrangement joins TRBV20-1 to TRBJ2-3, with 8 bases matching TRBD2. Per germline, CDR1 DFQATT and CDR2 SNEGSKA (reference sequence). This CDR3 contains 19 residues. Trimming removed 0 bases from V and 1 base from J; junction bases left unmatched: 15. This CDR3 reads CSARDEGGGPSLRTDTQYF. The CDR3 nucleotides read TGCAGTGCTAGAGATGAGGGCGGGGGGCCCAGCCTCCGCACAGATACGCAGTATTTT.

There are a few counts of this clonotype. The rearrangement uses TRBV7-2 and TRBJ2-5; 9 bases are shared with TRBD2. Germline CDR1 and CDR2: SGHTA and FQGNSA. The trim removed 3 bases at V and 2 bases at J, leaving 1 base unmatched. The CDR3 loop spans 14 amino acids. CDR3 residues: CASSLGLAQETQYF. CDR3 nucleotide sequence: TGTGCCAGCAGCTTGGGACTAGCTCAAGAGACCCAGTACTTC.

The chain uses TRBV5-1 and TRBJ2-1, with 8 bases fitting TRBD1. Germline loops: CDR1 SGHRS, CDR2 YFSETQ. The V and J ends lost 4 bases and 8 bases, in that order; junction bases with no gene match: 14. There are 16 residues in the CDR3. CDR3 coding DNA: TGCGCCAGCAGCCGGAGACAGGGGCAATTCGTCTATGAGCAGTTCTTC. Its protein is CASSRRQGQFVYEQFF.

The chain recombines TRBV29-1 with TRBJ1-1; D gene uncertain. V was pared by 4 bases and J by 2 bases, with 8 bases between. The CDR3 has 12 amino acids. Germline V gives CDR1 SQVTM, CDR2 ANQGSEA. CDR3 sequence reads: CSVAADNTEAFF. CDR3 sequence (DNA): TGCAGCGTTGCTGCAGACAACACTGAAGCTTTCTTT.

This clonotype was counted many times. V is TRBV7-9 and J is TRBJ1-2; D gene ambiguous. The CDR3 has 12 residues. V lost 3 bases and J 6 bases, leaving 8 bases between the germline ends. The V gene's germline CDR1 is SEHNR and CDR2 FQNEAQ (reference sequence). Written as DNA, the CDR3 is TGTGCCAGCAGCTTGTGGGAGAATGGCTACACCTTC. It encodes CASSLWENGYTF.

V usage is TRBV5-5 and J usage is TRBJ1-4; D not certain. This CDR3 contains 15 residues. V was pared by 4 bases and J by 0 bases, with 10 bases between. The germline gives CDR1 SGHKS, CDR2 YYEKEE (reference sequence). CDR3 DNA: TGTGCCAGCAGCCTACTATTTGCAACTAATGAAAAACTGTTTTTT. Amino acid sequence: CASSLLFATNEKLFF. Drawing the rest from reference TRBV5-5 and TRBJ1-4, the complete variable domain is DAGVTQSPTHLIKTRGQQVTLRCSPISGHKSVSWYQQVLGQGPQFIFQYYEKEERGRGNFPDRFSARQFPNYSSELNVNALLLGDSALYLCASSLLFATNEKLFFGSGTQLSVL.

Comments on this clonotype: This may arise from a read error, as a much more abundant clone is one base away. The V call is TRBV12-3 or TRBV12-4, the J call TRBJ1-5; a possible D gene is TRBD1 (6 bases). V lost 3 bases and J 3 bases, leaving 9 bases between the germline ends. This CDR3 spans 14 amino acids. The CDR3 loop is CASSFSGVNQPQHF. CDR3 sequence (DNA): TGTGCCAGCAGTTTCTCAGGGGTCAATCAGCCCCAGCATTTT.

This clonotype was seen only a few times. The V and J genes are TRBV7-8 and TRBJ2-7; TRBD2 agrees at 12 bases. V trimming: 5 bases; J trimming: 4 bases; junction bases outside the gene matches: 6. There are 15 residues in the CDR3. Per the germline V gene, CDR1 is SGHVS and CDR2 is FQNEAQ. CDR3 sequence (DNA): TGTGCCAGCAGCCCCAGACTAGCGGGAGATTACGAGCAGTACTTC. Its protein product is CASSPRLAGDYEQYF.

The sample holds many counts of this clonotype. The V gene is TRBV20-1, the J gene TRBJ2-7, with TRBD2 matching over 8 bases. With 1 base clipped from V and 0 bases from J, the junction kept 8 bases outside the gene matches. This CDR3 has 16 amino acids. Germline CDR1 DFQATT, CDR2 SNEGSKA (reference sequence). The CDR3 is CSARGGSGGLSYEQYF. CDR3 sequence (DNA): TGCAGTGCTAGAGGGGGCAGCGGGGGCCTCTCCTACGAGCAGTACTTC.

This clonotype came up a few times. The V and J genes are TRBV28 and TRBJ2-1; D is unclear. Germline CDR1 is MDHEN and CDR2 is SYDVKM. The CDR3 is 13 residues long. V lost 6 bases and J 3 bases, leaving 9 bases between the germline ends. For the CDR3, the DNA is TGTGCCAGCAGCGAAGGGAACTACAATGAGCAGTTCTTC. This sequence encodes CASSEGNYNEQFF.

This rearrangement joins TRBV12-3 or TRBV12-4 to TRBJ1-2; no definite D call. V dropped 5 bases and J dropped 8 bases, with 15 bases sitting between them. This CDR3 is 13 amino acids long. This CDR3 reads CASSPFFTSGYTF. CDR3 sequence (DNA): TGTGCCAGCAGTCCCTTTTTTACTTCGGGCTACACCTTC.

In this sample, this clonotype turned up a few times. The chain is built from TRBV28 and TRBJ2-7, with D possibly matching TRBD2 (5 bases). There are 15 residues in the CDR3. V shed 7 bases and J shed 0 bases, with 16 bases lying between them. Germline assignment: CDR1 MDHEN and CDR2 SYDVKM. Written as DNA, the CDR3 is TGTGCCAGCACTGGGGAGCAGGCGAGCTCCTACGAGCAGTACTTC. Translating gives CASTGEQASSYEQYF. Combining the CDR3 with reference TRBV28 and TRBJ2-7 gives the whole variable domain DVKVTQSSRYLVKRTGEKVFLECVQDMDHENMFWYRQDPGLGLRLIYFSYDVKMKEKGDIPEGYSVSREKKERFSLILESASTNQTSMYLCASTGEQASSYEQYFGPGTRLTVT.